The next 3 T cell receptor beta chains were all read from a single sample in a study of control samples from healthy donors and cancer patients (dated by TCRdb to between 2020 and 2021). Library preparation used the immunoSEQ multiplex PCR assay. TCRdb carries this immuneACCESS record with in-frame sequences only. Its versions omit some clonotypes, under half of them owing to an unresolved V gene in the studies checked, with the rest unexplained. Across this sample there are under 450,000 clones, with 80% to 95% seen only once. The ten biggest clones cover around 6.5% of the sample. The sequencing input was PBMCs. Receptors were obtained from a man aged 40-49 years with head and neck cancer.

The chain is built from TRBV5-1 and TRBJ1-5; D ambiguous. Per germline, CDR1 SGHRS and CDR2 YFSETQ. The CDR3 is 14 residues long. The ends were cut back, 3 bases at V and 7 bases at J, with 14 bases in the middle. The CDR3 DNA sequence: TGCGCCAGCAGCTCGGACCCCTTGGGGCAGCCCCAGCATTTT. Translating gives CASSSDPLGQPQHF.

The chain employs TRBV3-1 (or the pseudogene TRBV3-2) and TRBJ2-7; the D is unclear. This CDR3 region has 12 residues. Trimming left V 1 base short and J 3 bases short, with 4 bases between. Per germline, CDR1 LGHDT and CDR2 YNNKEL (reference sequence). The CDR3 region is CASSQGVYEQYF. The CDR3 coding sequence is TGTGCCAGCAGCCAAGGGGTCTACGAGCAGTACTTC.

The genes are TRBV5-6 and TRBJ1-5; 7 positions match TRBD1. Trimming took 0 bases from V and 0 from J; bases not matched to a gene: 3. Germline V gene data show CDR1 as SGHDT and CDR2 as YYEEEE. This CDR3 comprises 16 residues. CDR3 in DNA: TGTGCCAGCAGCTTGGAAGGGGGCCTTAGCAATCAGCCCCAGCATTTT. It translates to CASSLEGGLSNQPQHF.